These 10 T cell receptor beta chains were all obtained from the same sample, sequenced in a study of cytomegalovirus exposure and HLA in healthy donors. Researchers ran the PCR with 60 Vbeta and 13 Jbeta primers. The table came from immunoSEQ multiplex PCR; TCRdb's copy has only in-frame clones and leaves some out. The sample consists of approximately 110,000 clones, about 73% of them appearing once. Sequencing was performed on PBMCs. These receptor sequences come from a woman between 40 and 55 years old in good health and CMV-seronegative.

The J gene is TRBJ2-1, the V gene TRBV27, with 11 bases that match TRBD1. This CDR3 is 14 amino acids long. V gave up 0 bases and J gave up 12 bases; unmatched junction bases: 4. Germline V gene data show CDR1 as MNHEY and CDR2 as SMNVEV (reference sequence). CDR3 nucleotide sequence: TGTGCCAGCAGTTTATCGGGGACAGGGGGTCGGCAGTTCTTC. Protein sequence: CASSLSGTGGRQFF.

This chain joins TRBV11-3 and TRBJ2-7, with 9 positions matching TRBD1. V gave up 1 base and J gave up 5 bases; unmatched junction bases: 6. The germline V gene encodes CDR1 SGHNT and CDR2 YENEEA. The CDR3 spans 15 residues. CDR3 bases: TGTGCCAGCAGCTTAGGAGGGACAGGGTCCCACGAGCAGTACTTC. Its translation is CASSLGGTGSHEQYF. Looking up the rest from reference TRBV11-3 and TRBJ2-7 gives the full variable domain: EAGVVQSPRYKIIEKKQPVAFWCNPISGHNTLYWYLQNLGQGPELLIRYENEEAVDDSQLPKDRFSAERLKGVDSTLKIQPAELGDSAVYLCASSLGGTGSHEQYFGPGTRLTVT.

The CDR3 DNA is TGTGCCAGCAGTTTAGGTGGGAGGGTATATAGCAATCAGCCCCAGCATTTT. Translating it yields CASSLGGRVYSNQPQHF. J is TRBJ1-5 and V is TRBV27; D uncertain. CDR3 length: 17 amino acids. V lost 2 bases and J 0 bases, leaving 14 bases between the germline ends. Germline assignment: CDR1 MNHEY and CDR2 SMNVEV (reference sequence).

The chain links TRBV29-1 to TRBJ2-1; TRBD2 might be the D (6 bases). The V end lost 5 bases, the J end lost 7 bases, and 18 bases lay between the germline ends. CDR1 SQVTM and CDR2 ANQGSEA come from the germline V gene. This CDR3 is 14 amino acids long. In nucleotides, the CDR3 is TGCAGCGTTCACCGGGCAGGGAGGTGGAATGAGCAGTTCTTC. Amino acid sequence: CSVHRAGRWNEQFF.

The chain joins TRBV30 to TRBJ1-2, with 9 bases that match TRBD1. This CDR3 region has 13 residues. Germline CDR1 and CDR2: GTSNPN and SVGIG (reference sequence). J was trimmed by 8 bases and V by 3 bases; bases with no gene match: 7. The CDR3 nucleotides read TGTGCCTGGAGCCCACAGGGGGCGTCCGGCTACACCTTC. The encoded protein is CAWSPQGASGYTF.

This rearrangement joins TRBV9 to TRBJ1-6; D is undetermined. The V end lost 0 bases, the J end lost 8 bases, and 12 bases lay between the germline ends. Germline CDR1 reads SGDLS; CDR2 reads YYNGEE. The CDR3 consists of 15 residues. The CDR3 nucleotides read TGTGCCAGCAGCGTAGGTAGGGAGCCGGATTCACCCCTCCACTTT. This codes for CASSVGREPDSPLHF.

This clone appeared a single time. The CDR3: CSVERTGSSGNTIYF. CDR3 sequence (DNA): TGCAGCGTAGAAAGGACAGGCTCCTCTGGAAACACCATATATTTT. The rearrangement joins TRBV29-1 to TRBJ1-3, with TRBD1 matching 7 bases. The trim removed 6 bases at V and 0 bases at J, leaving 8 bases unmatched. The germline V gene encodes CDR1 SQVTM and CDR2 ANQGSEA. The CDR3 runs to 15 residues.

The chain has TRBV5-6 and TRBJ1-5; possibly TRBD1 for D (5 bases). Trimming cost V 4 bases and J 7 bases, with 12 bases left between them. The germline V gene encodes CDR1 SGHDT and CDR2 YYEEEE. This CDR3 region has 13 residues. CDR3 sequence reads: CASSLGGGQPQHF. The CDR3 DNA sequence: TGTGCCAGCAGCCTCGGGGGGGGACAGCCCCAGCATTTT.

This chain connects TRBV6-5 to TRBJ2-7; a weak D match, TRBD2 (5 bases). Trimming removed 7 bases from V and 6 bases from J, with 7 bases in between. In germline, CDR1 is MNHEY, CDR2 SVGAGI. CDR3 length equals 10 residues. CDR3 DNA: TGTGCCAGCACCGCGGGCGAGCAGTACTTC. Protein: CASTAGEQYF.

The chain couples TRBV10-3 to TRBJ2-7, with D uncertain. CDR1 and CDR2 (germline): ENHRY, SYGVKD. The CDR3 has 12 residues. V lost 10 bases and J lost 2, with 12 bases in between. For the CDR3, the DNA is TGTGCCACCAGCAGTGCAACCTACGAGCAGTACTTC. Amino acid sequence: CATSSATYEQYF.